This T cell receptor beta chain was observed in a study of blood T cell repertoires in COVID-19. Study-wide context: Donors in the United States, Italy and Spain gave samples during acute or convalescent COVID-19. T cells, B-cell-depleted T cells, or PBMCs supplied cDNA or gDNA.

This clone has just one count. The authors' processing: Amplification from reference gene primers served as the basis for estimated nucleated cell counts. Method: immunoSEQ multiplex PCR; TCRdb's copy keeps in-frame clones and lacks some. V, J and clone size were drawn from that table, and D and trimming were deduced from the DNA. The sample shows 200,000 or so clones, 80% to 90% of them seen only once. V lost 5 bases and J 4 bases, leaving 18 bases between the germline ends. The CDR3 totals 16 residues. Germline V lookup: CDR1 SGHDT, CDR2 YYEEEE. The sequenced sample was peripheral blood. This chain connects TRBV5-6 to TRBJ2-2; TRBD2 is a possible D gene (6 bases). This clonotype originated in a young man with active or convalescent COVID-19. In DNA form, the CDR3 reads TGTGCCAGCAGGGGGGGAAATGGGGCTCCCACCGGGGAGCTGTTTTTT. It translates to CASRGGNGAPTGELFF. The whole variable domain, remainder taken from reference TRBV5-6 and TRBJ2-2, is DAGVTQSPTHLIKTRGQQVTLRCSPKSGHDTVSWYQQALGQGPQFIFQYYEEEERQRGNFPDRFSGHQFPNYSSELNVNALLLGDSALYLCASRGGNGAPTGELFFGEGSRLTVL.